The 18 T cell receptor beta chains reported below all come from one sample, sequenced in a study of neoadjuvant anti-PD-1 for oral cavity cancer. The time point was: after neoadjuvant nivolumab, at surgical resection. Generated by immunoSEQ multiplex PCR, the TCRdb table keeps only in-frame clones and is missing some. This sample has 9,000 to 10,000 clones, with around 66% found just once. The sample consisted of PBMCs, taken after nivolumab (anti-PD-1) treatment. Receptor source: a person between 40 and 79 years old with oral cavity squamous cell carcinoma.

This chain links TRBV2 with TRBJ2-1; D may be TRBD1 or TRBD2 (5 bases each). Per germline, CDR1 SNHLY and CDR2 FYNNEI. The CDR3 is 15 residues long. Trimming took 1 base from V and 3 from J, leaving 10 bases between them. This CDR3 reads CASSEGGPLYNEQFF. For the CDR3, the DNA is TGTGCCAGCAGTGAAGGGGGACCCCTCTACAATGAGCAGTTCTTC.

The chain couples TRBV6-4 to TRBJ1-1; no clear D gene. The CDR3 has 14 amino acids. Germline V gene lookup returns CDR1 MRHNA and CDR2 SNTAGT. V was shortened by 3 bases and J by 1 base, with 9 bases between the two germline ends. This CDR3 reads CASSDLSTNTEAFF. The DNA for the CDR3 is TGTGCCAGCAGTGATCTCTCAACGAACACTGAAGCTTTCTTT.

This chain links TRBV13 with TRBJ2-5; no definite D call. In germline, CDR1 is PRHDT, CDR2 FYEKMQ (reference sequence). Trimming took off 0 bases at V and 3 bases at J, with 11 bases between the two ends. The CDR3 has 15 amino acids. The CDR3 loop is CASSLGRSNKETQYF. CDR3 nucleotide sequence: TGTGCCAGCAGCTTAGGGAGGAGCAACAAAGAGACCCAGTACTTC.

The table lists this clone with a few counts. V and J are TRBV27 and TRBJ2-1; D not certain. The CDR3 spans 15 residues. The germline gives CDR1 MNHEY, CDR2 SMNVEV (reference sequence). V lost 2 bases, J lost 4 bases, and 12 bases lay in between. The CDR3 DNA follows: TGTGCCAGCAGTTTAACAGTAGCACCTTACAATGAGCAGTTCTTC. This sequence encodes CASSLTVAPYNEQFF.

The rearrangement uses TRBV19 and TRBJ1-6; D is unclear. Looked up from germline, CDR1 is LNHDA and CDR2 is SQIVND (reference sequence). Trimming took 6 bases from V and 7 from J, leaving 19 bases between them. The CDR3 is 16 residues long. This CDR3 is CASSSPPGSLNSPLHF. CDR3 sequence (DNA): TGTGCCAGTAGCTCCCCGCCGGGCTCCCTCAATTCACCCCTCCACTTT. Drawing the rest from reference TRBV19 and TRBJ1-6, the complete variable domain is DGGITQSPKYLFRKEGQNVTLSCEQNLNHDAMYWYRQDPGQGLRLIYYSQIVNDFQKGDIAEGYSVSREKKESFPLTVTSAQKNPTAFYLCASSSPPGSLNSPLHFGNGTRLTVT.

The CDR3 nucleotides are TGTGCCAGCAGCTGGCCACCCGATAGCAATCAGCCCCAGCATTTT. It yields the protein CASSWPPDSNQPQHF. This chain links TRBV6-1 with TRBJ1-5; unclear D gene. Germline V gene lookup returns CDR1 MNHNS and CDR2 SASEGT. The V and J ends lost 6 bases and 0 bases respectively, with 12 bases between them. CDR3 length: 15 residues.

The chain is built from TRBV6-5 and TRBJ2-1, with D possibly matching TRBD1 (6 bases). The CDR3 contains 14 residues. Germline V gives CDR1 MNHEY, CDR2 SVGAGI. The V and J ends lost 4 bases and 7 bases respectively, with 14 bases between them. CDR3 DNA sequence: TGTGCCAGCAGTTCGTCAGGGGCTGTAAATGAGCAGTTCTTC. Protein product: CASSSSGAVNEQFF.

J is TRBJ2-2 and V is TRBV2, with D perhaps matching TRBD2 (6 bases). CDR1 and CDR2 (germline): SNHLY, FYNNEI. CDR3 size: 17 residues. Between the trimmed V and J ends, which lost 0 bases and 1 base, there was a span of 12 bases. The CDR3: CASSEALRRGNTGELFF. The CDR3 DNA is TGTGCCAGCAGTGAAGCGCTTCGGCGGGGGAACACCGGGGAGCTGTTTTTT.

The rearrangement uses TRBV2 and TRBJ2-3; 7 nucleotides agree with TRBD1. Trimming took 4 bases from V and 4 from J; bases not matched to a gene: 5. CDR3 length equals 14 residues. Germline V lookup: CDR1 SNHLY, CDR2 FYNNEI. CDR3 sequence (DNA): TGTGCCAGCAGTGTCAGGGGGACGGCAGATACGCAGTATTTT. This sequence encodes CASSVRGTADTQYF.

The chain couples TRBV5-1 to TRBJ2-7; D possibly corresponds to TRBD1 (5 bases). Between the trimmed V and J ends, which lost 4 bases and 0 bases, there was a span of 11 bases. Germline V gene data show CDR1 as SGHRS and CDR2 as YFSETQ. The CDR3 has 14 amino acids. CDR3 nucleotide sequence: TGCGCCAGCAGCATACAGGCCCTCTCCTACGAGCAGTACTTC. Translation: CASSIQALSYEQYF.

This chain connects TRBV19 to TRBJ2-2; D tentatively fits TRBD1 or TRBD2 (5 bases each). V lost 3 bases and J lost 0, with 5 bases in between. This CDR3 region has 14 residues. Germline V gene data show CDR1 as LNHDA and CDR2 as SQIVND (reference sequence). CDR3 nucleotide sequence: TGTGCCAGTAGTATGGGGGCGAACACCGGGGAGCTGTTTTTT. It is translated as CASSMGANTGELFF.

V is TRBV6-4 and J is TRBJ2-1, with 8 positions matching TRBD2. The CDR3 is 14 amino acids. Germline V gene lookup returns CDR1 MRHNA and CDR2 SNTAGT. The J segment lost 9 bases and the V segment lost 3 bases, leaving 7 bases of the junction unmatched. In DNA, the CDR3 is TGTGCCAGCAGTGAAACGGTCGGGGGGGCTGAGCAGTTCTTC. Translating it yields CASSETVGGAEQFF.

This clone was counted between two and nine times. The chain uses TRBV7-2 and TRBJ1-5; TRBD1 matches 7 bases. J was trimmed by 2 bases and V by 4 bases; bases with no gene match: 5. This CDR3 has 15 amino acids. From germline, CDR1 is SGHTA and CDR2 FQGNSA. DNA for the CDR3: TGTGCCAGCAGCTCTACCGGACAGGGCAATCAGCCCCAGCATTTT. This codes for CASSSTGQGNQPQHF.

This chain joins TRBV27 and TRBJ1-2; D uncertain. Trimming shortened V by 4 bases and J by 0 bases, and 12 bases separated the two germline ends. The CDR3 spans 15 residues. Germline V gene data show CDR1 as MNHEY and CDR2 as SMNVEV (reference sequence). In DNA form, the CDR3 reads TGTGCCAGCAGTTCCCGGGTCCTCACTAACTATGGCTACACCTTC. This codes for CASSSRVLTNYGYTF.

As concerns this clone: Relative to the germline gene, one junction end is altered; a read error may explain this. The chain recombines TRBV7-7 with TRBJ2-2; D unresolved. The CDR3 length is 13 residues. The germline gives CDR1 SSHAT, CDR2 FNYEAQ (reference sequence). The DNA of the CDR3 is TGTGCCAGCAGCTTATCGAAGACCGGGGAGCTGTTTTTT. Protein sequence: CASSLSKTGELFF.

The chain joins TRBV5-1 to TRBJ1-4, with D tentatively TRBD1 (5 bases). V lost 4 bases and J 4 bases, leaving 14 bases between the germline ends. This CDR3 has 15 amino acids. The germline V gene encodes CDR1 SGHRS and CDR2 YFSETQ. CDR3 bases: TGCGCCAGCAGCGCAGGACACGGGTTTAATGAAAAACTGTTTTTT. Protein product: CASSAGHGFNEKLFF.

CDR3 coding DNA: TGTGCCAGCAGGGGGCCCAGTGATGGAGGGGAGCTGTTTTTT. Its translation is CASRGPSDGGELFF. The rearrangement joins TRBV6-5 to TRBJ2-2; a possible D gene is TRBD1 (5 bases). Germline CDR1 and CDR2: MNHEY and SVGAGI. V was trimmed by 6 bases and J by 8 bases, leaving 16 bases between them. This CDR3 spans 14 amino acids.

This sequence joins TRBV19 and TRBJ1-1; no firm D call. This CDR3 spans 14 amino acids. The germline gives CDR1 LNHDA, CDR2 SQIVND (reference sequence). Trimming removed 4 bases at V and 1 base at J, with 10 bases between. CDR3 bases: TGTGCCAGTAGTACCGTCCCAGGGAACACTGAAGCTTTCTTT. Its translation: CASSTVPGNTEAFF.